This T cell receptor beta chain was sequenced for a study of blood T cell repertoires in COVID-19. Looking at the study overall: Samples taken during acute and convalescent COVID-19 were collected in the United States, Italy and Spain. In each case, the material was cDNA or gDNA derived from T cells, B-cell-depleted T cells, or PBMCs.

This CDR3 has 15 residues. Germline V gene lookup returns CDR1 SGHRS and CDR2 YFSETQ. The germline V and J ends were trimmed by 0 bases and 6 bases, with 12 bases remaining between them. Source study methods: Estimation of nucleated cell counts relied on the amplification of reference gene primers. Data came from immunoSEQ multiplex PCR; TCRdb stores just in-frame clones and leaves some out. Clonal size and the V and J genes are those of that table, whereas D and trimming came from the DNA. The sample lists fewer than 60,000 clones, about 89% occurring once. This TCR came from a human donor in a cohort sampled during active COVID-19. The specimen sequenced was peripheral blood. This chain connects TRBV5-1 to TRBJ2-2; D unclear. The DNA of the CDR3 is TGCGCCAGCAGCTTGGGGCATTCTAGGCCCGGGGAGCTGTTTTTT. Encoded protein: CASSLGHSRPGELFF.